These T cell receptor beta chains were read from a single sample in a study of blood T cell repertoires in COVID-19. The method was immunoSEQ multiplex PCR; TCRdb's version includes in-frame clones alone and lacks a portion of them. The table includes tens of thousands of clones, 85% to 90% detected once. Material for sequencing was peripheral blood. These receptors were obtained from a human donor in a cohort sampled during active COVID-19. CDR3s include the opening cysteine and the closing phenylalanine or tryptophan. Fields, in order: CDR3 protein, V gene.

cdr3_aa: CASSPRGSGSNQPQHF
v_call: TRBV19

cdr3_aa: CASSYSRGFENTIYF
v_call: TRBV6-5

cdr3_aa: CASVPSGLGSYEQYF
v_call: TRBV6-6

cdr3_aa: CASSEPSGGVNEQFF
v_call: TRBV2

cdr3_aa: CASSSGQGVPLEAFF
v_call: TRBV28

cdr3_aa: CASSFEFATNEKLFF
v_call: TRBV28

cdr3_aa: CASSPKPNSWSSGNTIYF
v_call: TRBV7-9

cdr3_aa: CASSSGSTDTQYF
v_call: TRBV6-5

cdr3_aa: CASSPLDRAYGYTF
v_call: TRBV5-5

cdr3_aa: CASSQVNRYGEQFF
v_call: TRBV3-1/TRBV3-2